Listed below are T cell receptor beta chains from one sample, sequenced in a study of blood T cell repertoires in COVID-19. Here immunoSEQ multiplex PCR was the method, and the copy in TCRdb shows in-frame clones only, minus some. The sample includes 200,000 to 250,000 clones, approximately 88% of them seen just once. The material sequenced was peripheral blood. All receptors derive from a woman aged 25 to 39 with COVID-19, enrolled during active disease. Both conserved end residues are part of each CDR3. Each record gives: clone size, V gene, J gene, D gene, CDR3 protein, CDR3 DNA. D genes are given only for firm matches. Some rows mark clone size as missing; the rest say once, few, many or name a class of expanded clone.

-	TRBV6-5	TRBJ2-3	TRBD1	CASSLQGQADTQYF	TGTGCCAGCAGTCTACAGGGGCAAGCAGATACGCAGTATTTT
-	TRBV6-5	TRBJ1-3	TRBD1	CASSTQQGSGNTIYF	TGTGCCAGCAGTACCCAACAGGGGTCTGGAAACACCATATATTTT
-	TRBV24-1	TRBJ1-2	TRBD1	CATSGRQGVAYGYTF	TGTGCCACCAGTGGCCGACAGGGAGTCGCCTATGGCTACACCTTC
-	TRBV27	TRBJ2-5	TRBD2	CASIALAEETQYF	TGTGCCAGCATAGCACTAGCGGAAGAGACCCAGTACTTC
-	TRBV27	TRBJ2-1	TRBD2	CASSLRVRTSHNEQFF	TGTGCCAGCAGTTTAAGAGTGCGGACTAGCCACAATGAGCAGTTCTTC
-	TRBV11-3	TRBJ2-5	TRBD1	CASSSRTGWGGETQYF	TGTGCCAGCAGCTCCAGGACAGGGTGGGGAGGAGAGACCCAGTACTTC
-	TRBV6-5	TRBJ2-7	TRBD1	CASSPGQGGYEQYF	TGTGCCAGCAGCCCCGGACAGGGGGGCTACGAGCAGTACTTC
-	TRBV5-8	TRBJ1-3	-	CASSGTQFPGNTIYF	TGTGCCAGCAGCGGGACACAGTTTCCTGGAAACACCATATATTTT
once	TRBV10-1	TRBJ1-6	TRBD1	CASSESGQGPRALHF	TGCGCCAGCAGTGAGTCGGGACAGGGGCCTCGAGCCCTCCACTTT
-	TRBV5-1	TRBJ2-1	TRBD1	CASRETGGDYNEQFF	TGCGCCAGCAGGGAGACAGGGGGAGATTACAATGAGCAGTTCTTC
-	TRBV7-2	TRBJ1-1	-	CASSPSLNTEAFF	TGTGCCAGCAGCCCCAGTTTGAACACTGAAGCTTTCTTT
-	TRBV7-2	TRBJ2-5	-	CASGTVPTGETQYF	TGTGCCAGCGGCACGGTACCCACGGGGGAGACCCAGTACTTC
few	TRBV27	TRBJ1-6	TRBD1	CASSFRDRTNSPLHF	TGTGCCAGCAGTTTTCGGGACAGGACTAATTCACCCCTCCACTTT
once	TRBV24-1	TRBJ2-5	TRBD1	CATRGTGGQQETQYF	TGTGCCACAAGAGGGACAGGGGGCCAGCAAGAGACCCAGTACTTC
-	TRBV4-1	TRBJ2-2	TRBD1	CASHVGQGAPGELFF	TGCGCCAGCCATGTCGGACAGGGCGCTCCCGGGGAGCTGTTTTTT
once	TRBV9	TRBJ2-4	TRBD2	CASSASGTNKNIQYF	TGTGCCAGCAGCGCCAGTGGGACTAACAAAAACATTCAGTACTTC
-	TRBV4-3	TRBJ1-5	-	CASSQEGHPRSPYSNQPQHF	TGCGCCAGCAGCCAAGAGGGGCACCCCCGATCCCCATATAGCAATCAGCCCCAGCATTTT
-	TRBV11-2	TRBJ1-6	TRBD1	CASSLGTGSSGSPLHF	TGTGCCAGCAGCTTAGGGACAGGGAGTAGTGGTTCACCCCTCCACTTT
-	TRBV29-1	TRBJ2-2	-	CSVERQGDTGELFF	TGCAGCGTTGAAAGGCAGGGCGACACCGGGGAGCTGTTTTTT
once	TRBV5-1	TRBJ1-1	TRBD1	CASSNRDRGMNTEAFF	TGCGCCAGCAGCAACCGGGACAGGGGGATGAACACTGAAGCTTTCTTT
-	TRBV6-5	TRBJ2-4	-	CASRSSRIAKNIQYF	TGTGCCAGCAGGTCAAGCCGTATAGCCAAAAACATTCAGTACTTC
-	TRBV6-5	TRBJ2-1	TRBD2	CASSYSGSGRAEQFF	TGTGCCAGCAGTTACTCAGGTTCAGGGAGGGCTGAGCAGTTCTTC
-	TRBV27	TRBJ1-2	TRBD1	CASSLAGFRTGDFYGYTF	TGTGCCAGCAGTTTAGCGGGCTTCCGGACAGGGGATTTCTATGGCTACACCTTC